The 17 T cell receptor beta chains below all came from one sample that was sequenced in a study of OX40 agonist ivuxolimab in advanced cancers. Generated by immunoSEQ multiplex PCR, the TCRdb table keeps only in-frame clones and is missing some. The data show 80,000 to 85,000 clones, about 82% seen once. This sample comprised CD4+ or CD8+ T cells sorted from blood, obtained in a trial of the OX40 agonist ivuxolimab. The receptor set was obtained from an adult with an advanced solid tumor such as melanoma, head and neck, liver or kidney cancer.

This chain links TRBV5-1 with TRBJ2-1; TRBD2 might be the D (5 bases). Germline V CDR1 and CDR2: SGHRS, YFSETQ. V was shortened by 2 bases and J by 6 bases, with 9 bases between the two germline ends. CDR3 length equals 13 residues. CDR3 protein: CASSLILANEQFF. As DNA, the CDR3 is TGCGCCAGCAGCTTAATCCTAGCCAATGAGCAGTTCTTC.

The V and J genes are TRBV10-3 and TRBJ1-5; 11 positions agree with TRBD1. The V gene end was trimmed by 6 bases and the J gene end by 2 bases; junction bases not matched to a gene: 3. The CDR3 loop spans 15 amino acids. CDR1 is ENHRY, CDR2 SYGVKD, per germline. CDR3 sequence: CAIRGQGDGNQPQHF. As DNA, the CDR3 is TGTGCCATCAGGGGACAGGGGGATGGCAATCAGCCCCAGCATTTT.

V gene TRBV9 combines with J gene TRBJ2-3; D is perhaps TRBD1 or TRBD2 (6 bases each). Trimming cost V 0 bases and J 0 bases, with 8 bases left between them. The germline CDR1 and CDR2 sequences are SGDLS and YYNGEE. The CDR3 runs to 15 residues. The CDR3 bases are TGTGCCAGCAGCGTAGTCGGGGGCAGCACAGATACGCAGTATTTT. It translates to CASSVVGGSTDTQYF. The full variable domain, in which reference TRBV9 and TRBJ2-3 provide the parts outside the CDR3, is DSGVTQTPKHLITATGQRVTLRCSPRSGDLSVYWYQQSLDQGLQFLIQYYNGEERAKGNILERFSAQQFPDLHSELNLSSLELGDSALYFCASSVVGGSTDTQYFGPGTRLTVL.

This clone was seen only a few times. The chain uses TRBV4-2 and TRBJ2-4; D remains ambiguous. This CDR3 spans 17 amino acids. CDR1 and CDR2 (germline): LGHNA, YNFKEQ. V was clipped by 0 bases and J by 0 bases, with 12 bases between them. CDR3: CASSQDRPAQAKNIQYF. The CDR3 nucleotides are TGTGCCAGCAGCCAAGACAGGCCAGCGCAAGCCAAAAACATTCAGTACTTC.

The rearrangement joins TRBV2 to TRBJ2-1; a possible D gene is TRBD2 (6 bases). In germline, CDR1 is SNHLY, CDR2 FYNNEI. This CDR3 spans 15 amino acids. The V end was cut by 1 base, the J end by 6 bases, with 13 bases between. CDR3 in amino acids: CASSEGGETGNEQFF. CDR3 DNA: TGTGCCAGCAGTGAAGGGGGGGAGACGGGCAATGAGCAGTTCTTC.

CDR3 sequence: CAWGGGDTIYF. The CDR3 bases are TGTGCCTGGGGAGGGGGAGACACCATATATTTT. The V and J genes are TRBV30 and TRBJ1-3; D perhaps matches TRBD1 (6 bases). With 5 bases removed from V and 8 bases from J, the gap between germline ends came to 10 bases. There are 11 residues in the CDR3. Germline CDR1 and CDR2: GTSNPN and SVGIG (reference sequence). The whole variable domain, remainder taken from reference TRBV30 and TRBJ1-3, is SQTIHQWPATLVQPVGSPLSLECTVEGTSNPNLYWYRQAAGRGLQLLFYSVGIGQISSEVPQNLSASRPQDRQFILSSKKLLLSDSGFYLCAWGGGDTIYFGEGSWLTVV.

This clone has just a few counts. The genes are TRBV6-1 and TRBJ2-7; D may be TRBD1 (5 bases). This CDR3 region has 13 residues. The ends were cut back, 4 bases at V and 2 bases at J, with 9 bases in the middle. CDR1 is MNHNS and CDR2 is SASEGT in the germline V gene. The CDR3 spells CASSAAGPYEQYF. The CDR3 DNA reads TGTGCCAGCAGTGCTGCAGGGCCCTACGAGCAGTACTTC.

The chain has TRBV9 and TRBJ2-7; TRBD1 or TRBD2 may be the D gene (5 bases each). CDR1 is SGDLS, CDR2 YYNGEE, per germline. The CDR3 is made up of 14 amino acids. Trimming stripped 3 bases from V and 0 bases from J, with 10 bases between. The CDR3 reads CASSASGTSYEQYF. The CDR3, as DNA: TGTGCCAGCAGCGCATCCGGGACCTCCTACGAGCAGTACTTC.

V usage is TRBV27 and J usage is TRBJ2-1, with D perhaps matching TRBD1 or TRBD2 (5 bases each). CDR1 MNHEY and CDR2 SMNVEV come from the germline V gene (reference sequence). Trimming took 3 bases from V and 9 from J, leaving 15 bases between them. This CDR3 has 14 residues. The DNA for the CDR3 is TGTGCCAGCAGTTTGATGGGACGAGTGAGTGAGCAGTTCTTC. Translation: CASSLMGRVSEQFF.

The chain uses TRBV9 and TRBJ2-6, with TRBD1 identical over 8 bases. The length of the CDR3 is 16 residues. J gave up 3 bases and V 4 bases, and 6 bases lay outside the gene matches. CDR1 is SGDLS and CDR2 is YYNGEE in the germline V gene. CDR3 sequence (DNA): TGTGCCAGCAGCCGCGGACAGGGTGGTGGGGCCAACGTCCTGACTTTC. Its translation: CASSRGQGGGANVLTF.

The chain has TRBV7-6 and TRBJ2-2; a weak D match, TRBD2 (7 bases). This CDR3 has 15 residues. Germline-derived CDR1 and CDR2 are SGHVS and FNYEAQ. Trimming shortened V by 0 bases and J by 4 bases, and 9 bases separated the two germline ends. The CDR3, as DNA: TGTGCCAGCAGCTTAGCGGGGGGGCCCACCGGGGAGCTGTTTTTT. It encodes CASSLAGGPTGELFF.

The rearrangement links TRBV7-6 to TRBJ1-1; 11 bases agree with TRBD1. The CDR3 length is 14 residues. Germline V lookup: CDR1 SGHVS, CDR2 FNYEAQ. V shed 5 bases, J shed 7 bases, and the junction held 6 bases outside the gene matches. The CDR3 here is CASSLRTGGREAFF. CDR3 bases: TGTGCCAGCAGCCTTCGGACAGGGGGCCGTGAAGCTTTCTTT.

This chain connects TRBV5-6 to TRBJ1-1; D may be TRBD1 (6 bases). V lost 4 bases, J lost 8 bases, and 15 bases lay in between. CDR1 and CDR2 (germline): SGHDT, YYEEEE. The CDR3 runs to 13 residues. CDR3 bases: TGTGCCAGCAGCCCGAGGGGGAGTATAGAAGCTTTCTTT. Translating gives CASSPRGSIEAFF.

Only a few counts were recorded for this clone. The gene calls are TRBV15 and TRBJ2-7; TRBD1 aligns across 8 bases. Germline V gene data show CDR1 as LNHNV and CDR2 as YYDKDF (reference sequence). V was pared by 4 bases and J by 3 bases, with 8 bases of the junction left unmatched. CDR3 length equals 15 residues. The CDR3 protein is CATSINRGMIYEQYF. CDR3 DNA: TGTGCCACCAGCATCAACAGGGGGATGATCTACGAGCAGTACTTC.

This clone was seen once. The rearrangement links TRBV5-1 to TRBJ2-7, with 7 bases lining up with TRBD1. Germline CDR1 reads SGHRS; CDR2 reads YFSETQ. J gave up 0 bases and V 5 bases, and 5 bases lay outside the gene matches. The CDR3 extends over 14 amino acids. CDR3: CASRSTGSSYEQYF. The CDR3 DNA sequence: TGCGCCAGCAGGTCGACAGGGAGCTCCTACGAGCAGTACTTC.

The chain recombines TRBV10-1 with TRBJ2-5; TRBD2 is a possible D gene (6 bases). Germline V gene lookup returns CDR1 WNHNN and CDR2 SYGVQD (reference sequence). The CDR3 is 13 amino acids. V was shortened by 3 bases and J by 2 bases, with 7 bases between the two germline ends. CDR3 nucleotide sequence: TGCGCCAGCAGTGATCGGGGGCAAGAGACCCAGTACTTC. Protein: CASSDRGQETQYF.

The V gene is TRBV5-1, the J gene TRBJ2-2; tentatively, D is TRBD1 (6 bases). The V and J ends lost 0 bases and 4 bases respectively, with 13 bases between them. This CDR3 is 16 amino acids long. Germline V gene sequence: CDR1 SGHRS, CDR2 YFSETQ. The CDR3 loop reads CASSLVPGVITGELFF. The DNA of the CDR3 is TGCGCCAGCAGCTTGGTGCCAGGGGTGATCACCGGGGAGCTGTTTTTT.